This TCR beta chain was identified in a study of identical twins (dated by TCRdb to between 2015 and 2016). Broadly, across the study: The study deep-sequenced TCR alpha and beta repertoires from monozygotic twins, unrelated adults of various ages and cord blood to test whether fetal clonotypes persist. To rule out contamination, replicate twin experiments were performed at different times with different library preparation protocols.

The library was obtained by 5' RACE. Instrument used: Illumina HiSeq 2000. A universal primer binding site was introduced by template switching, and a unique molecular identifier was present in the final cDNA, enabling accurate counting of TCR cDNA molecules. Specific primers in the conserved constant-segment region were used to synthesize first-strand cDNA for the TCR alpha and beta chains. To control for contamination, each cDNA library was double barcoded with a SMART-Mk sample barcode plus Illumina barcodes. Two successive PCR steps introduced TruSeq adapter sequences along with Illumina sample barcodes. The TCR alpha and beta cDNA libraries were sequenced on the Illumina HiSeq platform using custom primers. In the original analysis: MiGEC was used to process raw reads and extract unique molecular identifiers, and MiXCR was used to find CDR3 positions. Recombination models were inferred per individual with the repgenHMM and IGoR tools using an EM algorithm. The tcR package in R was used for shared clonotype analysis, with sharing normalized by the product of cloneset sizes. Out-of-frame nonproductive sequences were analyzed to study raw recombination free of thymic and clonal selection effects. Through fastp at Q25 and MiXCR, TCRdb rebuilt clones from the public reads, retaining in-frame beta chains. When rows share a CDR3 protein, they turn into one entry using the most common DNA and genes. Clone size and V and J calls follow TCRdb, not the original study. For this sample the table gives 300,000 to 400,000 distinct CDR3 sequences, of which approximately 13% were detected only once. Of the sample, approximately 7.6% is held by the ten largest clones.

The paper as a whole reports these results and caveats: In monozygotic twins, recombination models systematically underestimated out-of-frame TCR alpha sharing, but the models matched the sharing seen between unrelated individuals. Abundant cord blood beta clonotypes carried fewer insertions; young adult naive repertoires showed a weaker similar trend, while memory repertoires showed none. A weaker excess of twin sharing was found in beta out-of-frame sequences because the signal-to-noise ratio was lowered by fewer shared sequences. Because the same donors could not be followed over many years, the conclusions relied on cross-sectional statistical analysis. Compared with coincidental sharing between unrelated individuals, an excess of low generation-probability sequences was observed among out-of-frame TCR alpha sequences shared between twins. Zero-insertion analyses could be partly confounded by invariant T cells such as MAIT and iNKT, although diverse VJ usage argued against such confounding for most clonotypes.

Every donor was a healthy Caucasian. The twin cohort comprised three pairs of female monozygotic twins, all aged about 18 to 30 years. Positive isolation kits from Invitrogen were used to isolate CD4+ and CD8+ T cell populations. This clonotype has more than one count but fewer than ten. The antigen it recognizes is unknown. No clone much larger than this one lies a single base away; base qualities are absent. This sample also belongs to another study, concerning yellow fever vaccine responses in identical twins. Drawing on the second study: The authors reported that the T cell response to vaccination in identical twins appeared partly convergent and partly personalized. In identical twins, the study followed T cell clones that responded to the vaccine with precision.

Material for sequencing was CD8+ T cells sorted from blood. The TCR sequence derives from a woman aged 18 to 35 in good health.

Read as DNA, the sequence is TGTGCCAGCAGCTTGGAGAGCAATGAGCAGTTCTTC. This sequence encodes CASSLESNEQFF. The chain couples TRBV5-4 to TRBJ2-1, with the D gene call left open. The germline V gene (reference sequence) gives CDR1 as SGHNT and CDR2 as YYREEE. The CDR3, cysteine through phenylalanine, is 12 amino acids long. The retained sequence is limited to the CDR3, 36 bases, with the frame set at the first base. Trimming at the junction amounts to 0 bases on V and 6 bases on J, and the germline ends lie 4 bases apart.